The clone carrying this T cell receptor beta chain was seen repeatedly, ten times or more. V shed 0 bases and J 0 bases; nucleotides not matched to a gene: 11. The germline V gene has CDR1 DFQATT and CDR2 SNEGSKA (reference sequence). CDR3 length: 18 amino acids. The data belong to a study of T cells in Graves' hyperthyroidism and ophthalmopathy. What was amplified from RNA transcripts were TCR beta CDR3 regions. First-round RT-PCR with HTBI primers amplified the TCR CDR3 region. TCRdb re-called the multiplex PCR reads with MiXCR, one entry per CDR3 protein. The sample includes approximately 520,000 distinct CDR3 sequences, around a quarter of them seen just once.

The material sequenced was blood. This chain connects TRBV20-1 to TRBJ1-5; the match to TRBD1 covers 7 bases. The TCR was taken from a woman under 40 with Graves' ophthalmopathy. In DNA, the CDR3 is TGCAGTGCTAGAGATTGGGACAGAAACCATTATAGCAATCAGCCCCAGCATTTT. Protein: CSARDWDRNHYSNQPQHF.